This TCR beta chain was recorded in a study of control samples from healthy donors and cancer patients. Trimming shortened V by 5 bases and J by 6 bases, and 22 bases separated the two germline ends. The CDR3 is made up of 16 amino acids. CDR1 and CDR2 (germline): SGHAT, FQNNGV. Repertoires were generated with immunoSEQ multiplex PCR, while TCRdb's copy carries only in-frame clones and drops some. The sample consists of roughly 79,000 clones, approximately 84% of them appearing once. The TCR originated in a man aged 50-60 years in good health. The sample was blood. This chain links TRBV11-2 with TRBJ1-1, with D maybe TRBD1 (5 bases). The CDR3 DNA reads TGTGCCAGCAGCCTCCGACAGTCAGGTGGGGGGGCTGAAGCTTTCTTT. This translates into CASSLRQSGGGAEAFF.